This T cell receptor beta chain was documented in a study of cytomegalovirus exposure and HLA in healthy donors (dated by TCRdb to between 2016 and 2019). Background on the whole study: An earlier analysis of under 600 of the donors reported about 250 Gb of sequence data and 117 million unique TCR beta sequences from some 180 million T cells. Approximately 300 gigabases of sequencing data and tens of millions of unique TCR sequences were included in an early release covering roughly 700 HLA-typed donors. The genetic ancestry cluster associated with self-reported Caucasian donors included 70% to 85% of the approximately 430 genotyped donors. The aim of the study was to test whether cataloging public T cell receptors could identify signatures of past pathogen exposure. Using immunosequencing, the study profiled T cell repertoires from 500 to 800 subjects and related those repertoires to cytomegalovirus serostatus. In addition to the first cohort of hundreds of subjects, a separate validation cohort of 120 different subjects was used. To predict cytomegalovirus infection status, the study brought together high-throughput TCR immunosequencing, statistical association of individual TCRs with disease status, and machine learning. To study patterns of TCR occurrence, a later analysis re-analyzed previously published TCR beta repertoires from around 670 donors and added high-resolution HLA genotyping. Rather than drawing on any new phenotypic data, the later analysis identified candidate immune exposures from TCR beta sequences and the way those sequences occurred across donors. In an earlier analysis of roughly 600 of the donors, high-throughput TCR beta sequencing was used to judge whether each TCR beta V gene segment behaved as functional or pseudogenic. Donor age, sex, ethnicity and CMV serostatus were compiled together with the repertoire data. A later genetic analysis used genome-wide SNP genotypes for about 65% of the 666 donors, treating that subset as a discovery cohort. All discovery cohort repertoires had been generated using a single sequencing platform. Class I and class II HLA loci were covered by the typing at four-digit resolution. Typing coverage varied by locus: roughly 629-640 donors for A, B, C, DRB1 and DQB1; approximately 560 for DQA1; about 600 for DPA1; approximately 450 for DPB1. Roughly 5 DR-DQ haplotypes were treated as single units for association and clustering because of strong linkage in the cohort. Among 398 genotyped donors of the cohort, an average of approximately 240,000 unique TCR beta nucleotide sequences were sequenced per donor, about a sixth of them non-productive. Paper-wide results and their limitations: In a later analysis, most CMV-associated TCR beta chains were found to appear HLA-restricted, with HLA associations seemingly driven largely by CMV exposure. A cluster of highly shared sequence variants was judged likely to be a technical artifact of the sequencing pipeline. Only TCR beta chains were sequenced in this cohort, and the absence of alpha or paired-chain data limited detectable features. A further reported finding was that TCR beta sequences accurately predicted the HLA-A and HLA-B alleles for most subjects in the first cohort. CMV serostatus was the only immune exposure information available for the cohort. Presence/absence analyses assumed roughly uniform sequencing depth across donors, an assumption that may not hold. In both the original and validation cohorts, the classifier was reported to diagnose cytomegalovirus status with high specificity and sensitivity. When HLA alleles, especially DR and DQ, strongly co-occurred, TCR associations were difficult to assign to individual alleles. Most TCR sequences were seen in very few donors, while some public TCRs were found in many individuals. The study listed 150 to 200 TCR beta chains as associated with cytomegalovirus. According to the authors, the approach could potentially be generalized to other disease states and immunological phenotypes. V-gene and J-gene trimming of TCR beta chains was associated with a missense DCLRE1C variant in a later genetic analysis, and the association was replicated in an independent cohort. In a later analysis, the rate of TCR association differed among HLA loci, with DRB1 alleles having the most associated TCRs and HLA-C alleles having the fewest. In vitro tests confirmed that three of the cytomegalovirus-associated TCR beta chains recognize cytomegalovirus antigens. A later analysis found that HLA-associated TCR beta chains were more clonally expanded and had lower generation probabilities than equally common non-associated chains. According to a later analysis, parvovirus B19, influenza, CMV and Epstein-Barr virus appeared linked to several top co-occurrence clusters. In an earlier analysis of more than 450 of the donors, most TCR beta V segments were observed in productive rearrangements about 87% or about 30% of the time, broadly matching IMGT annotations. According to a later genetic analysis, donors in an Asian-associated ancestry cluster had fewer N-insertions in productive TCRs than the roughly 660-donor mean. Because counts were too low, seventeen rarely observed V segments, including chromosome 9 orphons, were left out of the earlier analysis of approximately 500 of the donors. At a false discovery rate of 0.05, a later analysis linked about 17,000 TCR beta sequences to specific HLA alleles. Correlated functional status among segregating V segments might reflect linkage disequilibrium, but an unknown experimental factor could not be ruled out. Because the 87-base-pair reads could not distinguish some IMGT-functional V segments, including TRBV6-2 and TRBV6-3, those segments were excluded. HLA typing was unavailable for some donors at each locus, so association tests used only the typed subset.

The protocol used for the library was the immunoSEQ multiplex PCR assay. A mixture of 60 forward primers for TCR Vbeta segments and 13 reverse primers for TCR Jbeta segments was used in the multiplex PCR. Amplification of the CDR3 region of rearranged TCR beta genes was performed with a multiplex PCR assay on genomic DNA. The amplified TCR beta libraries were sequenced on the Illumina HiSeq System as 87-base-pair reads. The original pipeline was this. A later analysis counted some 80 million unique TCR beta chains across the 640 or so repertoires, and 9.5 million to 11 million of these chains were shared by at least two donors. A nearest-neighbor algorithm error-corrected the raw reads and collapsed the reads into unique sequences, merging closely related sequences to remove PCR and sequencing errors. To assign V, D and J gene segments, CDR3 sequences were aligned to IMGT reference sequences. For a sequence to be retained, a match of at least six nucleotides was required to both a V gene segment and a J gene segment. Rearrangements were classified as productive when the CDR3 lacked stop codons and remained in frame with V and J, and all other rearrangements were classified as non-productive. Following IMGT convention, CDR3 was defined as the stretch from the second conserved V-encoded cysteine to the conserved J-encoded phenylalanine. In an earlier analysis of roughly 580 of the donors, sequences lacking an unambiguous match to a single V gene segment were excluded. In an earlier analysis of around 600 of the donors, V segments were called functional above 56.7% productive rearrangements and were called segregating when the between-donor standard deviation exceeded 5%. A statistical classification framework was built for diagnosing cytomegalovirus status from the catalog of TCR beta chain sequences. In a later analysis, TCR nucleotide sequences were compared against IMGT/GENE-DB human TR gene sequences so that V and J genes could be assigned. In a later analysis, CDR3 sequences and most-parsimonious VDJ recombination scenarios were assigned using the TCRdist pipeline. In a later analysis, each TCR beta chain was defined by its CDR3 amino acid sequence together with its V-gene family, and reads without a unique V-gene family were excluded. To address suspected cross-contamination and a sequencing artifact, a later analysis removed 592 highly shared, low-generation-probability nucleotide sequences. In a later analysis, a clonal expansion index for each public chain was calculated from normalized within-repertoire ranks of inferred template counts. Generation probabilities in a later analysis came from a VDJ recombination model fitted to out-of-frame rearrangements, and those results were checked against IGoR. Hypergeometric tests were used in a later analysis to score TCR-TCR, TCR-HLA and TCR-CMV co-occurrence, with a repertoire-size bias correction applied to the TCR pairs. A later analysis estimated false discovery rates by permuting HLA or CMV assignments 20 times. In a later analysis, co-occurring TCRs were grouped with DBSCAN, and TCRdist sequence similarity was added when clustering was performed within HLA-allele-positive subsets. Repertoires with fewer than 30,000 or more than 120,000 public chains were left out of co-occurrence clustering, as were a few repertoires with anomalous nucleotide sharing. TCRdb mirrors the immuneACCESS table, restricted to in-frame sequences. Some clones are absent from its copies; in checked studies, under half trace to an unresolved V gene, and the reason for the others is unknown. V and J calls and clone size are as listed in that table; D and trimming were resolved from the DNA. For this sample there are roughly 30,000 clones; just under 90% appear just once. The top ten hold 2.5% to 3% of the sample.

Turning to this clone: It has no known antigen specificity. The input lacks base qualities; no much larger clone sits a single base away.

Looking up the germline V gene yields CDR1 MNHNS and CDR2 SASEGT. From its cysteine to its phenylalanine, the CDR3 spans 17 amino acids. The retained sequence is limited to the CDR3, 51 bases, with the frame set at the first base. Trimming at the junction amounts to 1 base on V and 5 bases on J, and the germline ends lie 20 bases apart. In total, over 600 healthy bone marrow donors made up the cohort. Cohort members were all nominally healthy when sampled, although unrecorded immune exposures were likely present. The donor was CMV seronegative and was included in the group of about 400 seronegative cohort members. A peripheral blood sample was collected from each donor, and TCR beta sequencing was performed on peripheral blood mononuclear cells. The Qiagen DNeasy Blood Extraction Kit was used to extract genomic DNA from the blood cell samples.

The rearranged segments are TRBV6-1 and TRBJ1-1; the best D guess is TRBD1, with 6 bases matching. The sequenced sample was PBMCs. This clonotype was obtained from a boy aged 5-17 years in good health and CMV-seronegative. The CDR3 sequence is CASSEVVSGGRRTEAFF. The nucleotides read TGTGCCAGCAGTGAAGTGGTTAGCGGGGGGCGCCGGACTGAAGCTTTCTTT.